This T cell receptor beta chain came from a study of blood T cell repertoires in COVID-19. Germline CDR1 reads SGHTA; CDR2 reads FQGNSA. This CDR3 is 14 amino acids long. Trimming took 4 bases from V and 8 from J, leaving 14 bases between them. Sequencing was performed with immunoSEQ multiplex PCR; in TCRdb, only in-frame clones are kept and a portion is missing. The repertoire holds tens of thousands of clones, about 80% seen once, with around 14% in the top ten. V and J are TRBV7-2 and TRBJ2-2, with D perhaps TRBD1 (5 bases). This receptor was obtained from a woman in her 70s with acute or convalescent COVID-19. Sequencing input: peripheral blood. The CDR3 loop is CASSSPGFKGELFF. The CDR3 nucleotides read TGTGCCAGCAGCTCCCCAGGGTTTAAGGGGGAGCTGTTTTTT.